Following are 30 T cell receptor beta chains from one sample sequenced in a study of cytomegalovirus exposure and HLA in healthy donors. PCR used 60 Vbeta primers and 13 Jbeta primers. Sequencing used immunoSEQ multiplex PCR; TCRdb keeps in-frame clones, though not all of them. This table has some 120,000 clones, roughly 86% appearing once. Sample: PBMCs. The receptors stem from a young man in good health and CMV-seronegative.

This clone was seen a handful of times. The gene calls are TRBV6-1 and TRBJ2-5, with 10 bases that match TRBD2. Germline V gene sequence: CDR1 MNHNS, CDR2 SASEGT. This CDR3 region has 15 residues. V lost 6 bases, J lost 4 bases, and 8 bases stayed unmatched. In DNA form, the CDR3 reads TGTGCCAGCAGCCCCCAGCGGGGGGGCCGAGAGACCCAGTACTTC. Translation gives CASSPQRGGRETQYF.

The rearrangement uses TRBV4-3 and TRBJ1-1, with D perhaps matching TRBD1 (5 bases). V was pared by 2 bases and J by 4 bases, with 11 bases between. CDR1 and CDR2 from the germline V gene are LGHNA and YSLEER. This CDR3 comprises 14 residues. The CDR3 region has the DNA TGCGCCAGCAGCCAAAGGGGTGGGTCCACTGAAGCTTTCTTT. It is translated as CASSQRGGSTEAFF.

The chain uses TRBV21-1 and TRBJ2-7; whether TRBD1, the table's D call, matches the DNA was not checked. TRBV21-1 is given as a pseudogene. The CDR3 has 17 residues. CDR3 protein: CASSKVGCGRGCYEQYF. The CDR3 DNA follows: TGTGCCAGCAGCAAAGTTGGGTGTGGCAGGGGATGCTACGAGCAGTACTTC.

The chain has TRBV7-7 and TRBJ2-2; TRBD1 is a possible D gene (5 bases). Trimming pared 6 bases from V and 3 bases from J, leaving 14 bases between. In germline, CDR1 is SSHAT, CDR2 FNYEAQ (reference sequence). CDR3 length equals 15 residues. CDR3 in amino acids: CASRPQGVDTGELFF. In DNA, the CDR3 is TGTGCCAGCAGACCCCAAGGGGTGGACACCGGGGAGCTGTTTTTT.

The chain carries TRBV9 and TRBJ2-3, with D tentatively TRBD2 (5 bases). The CDR3 is made up of 13 amino acids. The germline V gene encodes CDR1 SGDLS and CDR2 YYNGEE. With 2 bases removed from V and 4 bases from J, the gap between germline ends came to 8 bases. This chain's CDR3 is CASSVGSADTQYF. DNA for the CDR3: TGTGCCAGCAGCGTCGGTAGCGCAGATACGCAGTATTTT.

In DNA, the CDR3 is TGTGCCAGCAGCCAATTGGCGACTTCCGAGGCTATTAGCACAGATACGCAGTATTTT. It encodes CASSQLATSEAISTDTQYF. The V gene is TRBV4-2, the J gene TRBJ2-3, with unresolved D. V was shortened by 2 bases and J by 0 bases, with 21 bases between the two germline ends. The germline V gene encodes CDR1 LGHNA and CDR2 YNFKEQ. This CDR3 has 19 residues.

The CDR3 sequence is CASSLAIGVGYTF. Here the CDR3 DNA reads TGCGCCAGCAGCTTGGCCATCGGGGTTGGCTACACCTTC. This chain connects TRBV5-1 to TRBJ1-2; no clear D. V lost 0 bases, J lost 7 bases, and 10 bases lay in between. The CDR3 contains 13 residues. Germline CDR1 SGHRS, CDR2 YFSETQ.

The genes are TRBV9 and TRBJ2-2, with D maybe TRBD1 (5 bases). Trimming removed 4 bases from V and 2 bases from J, with 12 bases in between. The CDR3 has 15 residues. The germline CDR1 and CDR2 sequences are SGDLS and YYNGEE. In DNA, the CDR3 is TGTGCCAGCAGCCGCACGGACACTAACACCGGGGAGCTGTTTTTT. Translated, it gives CASSRTDTNTGELFF.

The V and J genes are TRBV28 and TRBJ2-3; 7 bases are a match to TRBD1. Unmatched junction bases numbered 6, after V lost 7 bases and J lost 2 bases. CDR3 length equals 14 residues. Germline CDR1 reads MDHEN; CDR2 reads SYDVKM. In DNA form, the CDR3 reads TGTGCCAGCAAACTGACAGGGATCACAGATACGCAGTATTTT. It is translated as CASKLTGITDTQYF.

The chain employs TRBV7-3 and TRBJ2-3; 15 nucleotides align to TRBD2. CDR1 and CDR2 (germline): SGHTA, FQGTGA. The CDR3 loop spans 16 amino acids. Unmatched junction bases numbered 7, after V lost 6 bases and J lost 6 bases. The CDR3 reads CASSPGLAGGWDTQYF. CDR3 DNA: TGTGCCAGCAGTCCGGGACTAGCGGGGGGTTGGGATACGCAGTATTTT.

This clone appeared once. The rearrangement joins TRBV9 to TRBJ2-1; no reliable D call. From germline, CDR1 is SGDLS and CDR2 YYNGEE. V was cut by 0 bases and J by 5 bases, with 9 bases left in between. The CDR3 has 14 amino acids. As DNA, the CDR3 is TGTGCCAGCAGCGTAGGGCTAGTTGACAATGAGCAGTTCTTC. Its translation is CASSVGLVDNEQFF.

The chain employs TRBV2 and TRBJ2-4; TRBD1 matches at 8 bases. CDR1 and CDR2 from the germline V gene are SNHLY and FYNNEI. The CDR3 runs to 16 residues. J lost 1 base, V lost 1 base, and 3 bases had no gene match. The DNA of the CDR3 is TGTGCCAGCAGTGAAGACCGACAGGGGGCCAAAAACATTCAGTACTTC. Translation: CASSEDRQGAKNIQYF.

J is TRBJ1-5 and V is TRBV10-3; 9 bases are shared with TRBD1. The CDR3 contains 20 residues. The junction had 15 bases not matched to a gene; V was cut back by 3 bases and J by 0 bases. Per the germline V gene, CDR1 is ENHRY and CDR2 is SYGVKD. The CDR3 loop reads CAISETPPPGQGYSNQPQHF. The CDR3 nucleotides are TGTGCCATCAGTGAAACGCCCCCCCCGGGACAGGGCTATAGCAATCAGCCCCAGCATTTT.

This clone occurred a few times. J is TRBJ1-1 and V is TRBV5-1; 8 nucleotides match TRBD1. The CDR3 consists of 16 residues. V dropped 2 bases and J dropped 1; count of bases not matched to a gene: 7. Germline CDR1 reads SGHRS; CDR2 reads YFSETQ. CDR3 DNA: TGCGCCAGCAGCTTTCGACAGGGGACCTCGAACACTGAAGCTTTCTTT. Amino acids: CASSFRQGTSNTEAFF. Together with reference TRBV5-1 and TRBJ1-1, the CDR3 gives the full variable domain: KAGVTQTPRYLIKTRGQQVTLSCSPISGHRSVSWYQQTPGQGLQFLFEYFSETQRNKGNFPGRFSGRQFSNSRSEMNVSTLELGDSALYLCASSFRQGTSNTEAFFGQGTRLTVV.

A note on this clone: The same CDR3 can be traced to other DNA sequences in this sample. The rearrangement links TRBV7-2 to TRBJ1-1; D might be TRBD1 (5 bases). Trimming left V 6 bases short and J 0 bases short, with 14 bases between. The germline V gene has CDR1 SGHTA and CDR2 FQGNSA. The CDR3 runs 15 residues. The CDR3: CASSLMGQLNTEAFF. The CDR3 DNA reads TGTGCCAGCAGTTTGATGGGGCAGCTGAACACTGAAGCTTTCTTT.

This clone was detected a few times. The chain links TRBV9 to TRBJ2-7; possibly TRBD2 for D (7 bases). Germline assignment: CDR1 SGDLS and CDR2 YYNGEE. This CDR3 has 15 amino acids. V was cut by 3 bases and J by 4 bases, with 17 bases left in between. CDR3 coding DNA: TGTGCCAGCAGCGAGGGCGGGGGACATCTATACGAGCAGTACTTC. This encodes CASSEGGGHLYEQYF.

This clone is a singleton in its sample. V gene TRBV10-3 combines with J gene TRBJ2-1; possible D gene TRBD1, 6 bases. V was trimmed by 10 bases and J by 8 bases, leaving 21 bases between them. There are 14 residues in the CDR3. CDR1 and CDR2 from the germline V gene are ENHRY and SYGVKD. CDR3 loop: CATRPGQGFDEQFF. The DNA for the CDR3 is TGTGCCACCAGACCGGGACAAGGTTTCGATGAGCAGTTCTTC.

In this sample, this clone turned up once. The V call is TRBV2, the J call TRBJ1-2; a weak D match, TRBD1 (6 bases). The CDR3 totals 13 residues. Trimming left V 9 bases short and J 6 bases short, with 17 bases between. CDR1 and CDR2 from the germline V gene are SNHLY and FYNNEI. CDR3 sequence: CARDSVSRDGYTF. In DNA, the CDR3 is TGTGCCAGGGACAGCGTGTCCCGGGATGGCTACACCTTC.

V gene TRBV27 combines with J gene TRBJ1-1; possibly TRBD1 for D (6 bases). The germline CDR1 and CDR2 sequences are MNHEY and SMNVEV (reference sequence). The length of the CDR3 is 12 residues. V was trimmed by 9 bases and J by 8 bases, leaving 16 bases between them. CDR3 coding DNA: TGTGCCAGTTGGACAGTGGGTGGGGAAGCTTTCTTT. Its protein is CASWTVGGEAFF.

This clone has more than one count but fewer than ten. The CDR3 reads CASGQELMNTEAFF. CDR3 coding DNA: TGTGCCTCCGGACAGGAATTAATGAACACTGAAGCTTTCTTT. This sequence joins TRBV2 and TRBJ1-1, with TRBD1 identical over 7 bases. Looked up from germline, CDR1 is SNHLY and CDR2 is FYNNEI. This CDR3 spans 14 amino acids. Trimming took 11 bases from V and 0 from J; bases not matched to a gene: 9.

The chain couples TRBV7-6 to TRBJ2-3, with 7 bases matching TRBD1. V trimming: 3 bases; J trimming: 2 bases; junction bases outside the gene matches: 8. Germline loops: CDR1 SGHVS, CDR2 FNYEAQ. The CDR3 consists of 16 residues. This chain's CDR3 is CASSFGRDSSTDTQYF. The CDR3 DNA sequence: TGTGCCAGCAGCTTTGGCCGGGACAGTTCCACAGATACGCAGTATTTT.

V gene TRBV18 combines with J gene TRBJ1-1; possibly TRBD1 for D (6 bases). Germline V gene data show CDR1 as KGHSH and CDR2 as LQKENI. The CDR3 is 14 residues long. V was shortened by 0 bases and J by 4 bases, with 9 bases between the two germline ends. The CDR3 loop is CASSPPGGGTEAFF. The CDR3 DNA sequence: TGTGCCAGCTCACCACCAGGGGGGGGCACTGAAGCTTTCTTT.

The chain combines TRBV5-5 with TRBJ2-7, with D maybe TRBD1 (5 bases). CDR1 is SGHKS and CDR2 is YYEKEE in the germline V gene (reference sequence). The CDR3 consists of 16 residues. Trimming shortened V by 3 bases and J by 4 bases, and 20 bases separated the two germline ends. The CDR3 loop reads CASSYRQGQGRYEQYF. The CDR3 DNA is TGTGCCAGCAGCTACCGGCAAGGTCAGGGTCGGTACGAGCAGTACTTC.

The rearrangement links TRBV7-3 to TRBJ2-5; 7 nucleotides agree with TRBD1. Per germline, CDR1 SGHTA and CDR2 FQGTGA. Germline trimming cut 5 bases from V and 5 bases from J; bases unmatched to any gene: 11. The CDR3 covers 15 residues. DNA of the CDR3: TGTGCCAGCAGCGATCGGGGACAGCCGATCGAGACCCAGTACTTC. This codes for CASSDRGQPIETQYF.

This chain uses TRBV5-1 with TRBJ1-2; TRBD1 aligns across 10 bases. The CDR3 sequence is 12 residues long. The trim removed 6 bases at V and 6 bases at J, leaving 2 bases unmatched. The germline CDR1 and CDR2 sequences are SGHRS and YFSETQ. CDR3 loop: CASTGTGDGYTF. The CDR3 DNA reads as TGCGCCAGCACCGGGACAGGGGATGGCTACACCTTC. The full variable domain, its missing parts supplied by reference TRBV5-1 and TRBJ1-2, is KAGVTQTPRYLIKTRGQQVTLSCSPISGHRSVSWYQQTPGQGLQFLFEYFSETQRNKGNFPGRFSGRQFSNSRSEMNVSTLELGDSALYLCASTGTGDGYTFGSGTRLTVV.

This clone was detected a few times. This rearrangement joins TRBV6-1 to TRBJ1-4, with 10 bases that match TRBD1. Unmatched junction bases numbered 8, after V lost 5 bases and J lost 8 bases. The germline CDR1 and CDR2 sequences are MNHNS and SASEGT. This CDR3 has 15 amino acids. The CDR3 nucleotides are TGTGCCAGCAGTTCCGCAGGGACAGGGGACGAAAAACTGTTTTTT. This gives the protein CASSSAGTGDEKLFF.

The chain links TRBV29-1 to TRBJ2-7; no firm D call. Trimming took off 6 bases at V and 1 base at J, with 13 bases between the two ends. The CDR3 loop spans 13 amino acids. Germline V gene data show CDR1 as SQVTM and CDR2 as ANQGSEA. This CDR3 is CSVAFALSYEQYF. In DNA, the CDR3 is TGCAGCGTCGCATTCGCGCTGTCCTACGAGCAGTACTTC.

The chain employs TRBV5-4 and TRBJ2-7; TRBD1 might be the D (6 bases). Trimming removed 0 bases at V and 4 bases at J, with 14 bases between. Germline values: CDR1 SGHNT, CDR2 YYREEE (reference sequence). CDR3 length: 15 residues. DNA for the CDR3: TGTGCCAGCAGCTTGGACAGGCTGAGGGGGTACGAGCAGTACTTC. This translates into CASSLDRLRGYEQYF.

This chain joins TRBV5-6 and TRBJ1-2; TRBD1 matches 8 bases. This CDR3 spans 16 amino acids. V shed 0 bases and J 8 bases; nucleotides not matched to a gene: 12. Per the germline V gene, CDR1 is SGHDT and CDR2 is YYEEEE. CDR3 sequence (DNA): TGTGCCAGCAGCTTGGCCTTAACAGGGGGAGTTGAGGGCTACACCTTC. Amino acid sequence: CASSLALTGGVEGYTF.

Here the CDR3 DNA reads TGTGCCAGCAGCTTGGGCAGCACTGAAGCTTTCTTT. Encoded protein: CASSLGSTEAFF. The chain employs TRBV5-5 and TRBJ1-1; D gene unclear. This CDR3 has 12 amino acids. The V gene lost 0 bases and the J gene lost 4 bases, with 4 bases spanning the gap. Germline V gives CDR1 SGHKS, CDR2 YYEKEE (reference sequence). The variable domain in full, completed from reference TRBV5-5 and TRBJ1-1, reads DAGVTQSPTHLIKTRGQQVTLRCSPISGHKSVSWYQQVLGQGPQFIFQYYEKEERGRGNFPDRFSARQFPNYSSELNVNALLLGDSALYLCASSLGSTEAFFGQGTRLTVV.